One sample yielded the 27 T cell receptor beta chains listed below, sequenced in a study of radiotherapy plus CTLA-4 blockade in lung cancer. Libraries were prepared by immunoSEQ multiplex PCR; TCRdb keeps only in-frame clonotypes and omits some of them. The top ten hold more than 6.5% of the sample, which has more than 100,000 clones, 75% to 90% seen once. This specimen consisted of peripheral blood, obtained from a patient treated with radiotherapy plus ipilimumab. These receptors all come from a human donor with non-small cell lung cancer that progressed on radiotherapy plus ipilimumab.

V is TRBV7-2 and J is TRBJ2-1, with 10 positions matching TRBD2. The CDR3 contains 18 residues. The V gene end was trimmed by 1 base and the J gene end by 5 bases; junction bases not matched to a gene: 11. Germline CDR1 and CDR2: SGHTA and FQGNSA. DNA for the CDR3: TGTGCCAGCAGCTTAGTAGGGCTAGCGGGAGTTAAACACAATGAGCAGTTCTTC. Translating gives CASSLVGLAGVKHNEQFF.

The chain links TRBV5-1 to TRBJ2-7; D not certain. The CDR3 totals 10 residues. Per the germline V gene, CDR1 is SGHRS and CDR2 is YFSETQ. The V end was cut by 2 bases, the J end by 6 bases, with 3 bases between. The CDR3 loop reads CASSLSEQYF. CDR3 in DNA: TGCGCCAGCAGCTTATCCGAGCAGTACTTC. Filled out from reference TRBV5-1 and TRBJ2-7, the complete variable domain reads KAGVTQTPRYLIKTRGQQVTLSCSPISGHRSVSWYQQTPGQGLQFLFEYFSETQRNKGNFPGRFSGRQFSNSRSEMNVSTLELGDSALYLCASSLSEQYFGPGTRLTVT.

CDR3 DNA sequence: TGTGCCAGGGGACAGGGGAAAAACATTCAGTACTTC. Protein product: CARGQGKNIQYF. The V gene is TRBV21-1, the J gene TRBJ2-4; the table's D gene call, TRBD1, was not cross checked with the DNA. TRBV21-1 is listed as a pseudogene. The CDR3 loop spans 12 amino acids.

The chain links TRBV5-8 to TRBJ1-5; D is perhaps TRBD1 (6 bases). The germline V and J ends were trimmed by 6 bases and 7 bases, with 14 bases remaining between them. The germline CDR1 and CDR2 sequences are SGHTS and YDEGEE. This CDR3 has 13 amino acids. CDR3 bases: TGTGCCAGCACCTACAGGGAGGGCCAGCCCCAGCATTTT. Protein product: CASTYREGQPQHF.

The chain combines TRBV6-5 with TRBJ1-2, with D perhaps matching TRBD1 (5 bases). Germline lookup yields CDR1 MNHEY and CDR2 SVGAGI. This CDR3 spans 14 amino acids. V was cut by 0 bases and J by 6 bases, with 11 bases left in between. In DNA form, the CDR3 reads TGTGCCAGCAGTTACTCAGGGGATCCGGATGGCTACACCTTC. Translation: CASSYSGDPDGYTF.

The rearrangement links TRBV5-1 to TRBJ1-1; no clear D. The CDR3 sequence is 15 residues long. V lost 3 bases and J lost 3, with 15 bases in between. CDR1 is SGHRS, CDR2 YFSETQ, per germline. The CDR3, as DNA: TGCGCCAGCAGCTATTGGAGTTCTGGGGACACTGAAGCTTTCTTT. The encoded protein is CASSYWSSGDTEAFF.

The gene calls are TRBV25-1 and TRBJ1-4, with D unclear. Trimming took off 4 bases at V and 3 bases at J, with 12 bases between the two ends. Germline CDR1 and CDR2: MGHDK and SYGVNS. The CDR3 covers 15 residues. The CDR3 sequence: CASSAQTVSNEKLFF. The CDR3 nucleotides are TGTGCCAGCAGTGCCCAGACGGTATCTAATGAAAAACTGTTTTTT.

The chain couples TRBV11-1 to TRBJ2-5, with D possibly TRBD2 on 5 matching bases. CDR1 and CDR2 (germline): SGHAT, FQDESV (reference sequence). The CDR3 consists of 13 residues. Trimming left V 5 bases short and J 2 bases short, with 9 bases between. CDR3 loop: CASSPGTQETQYF. CDR3 nucleotide sequence: TGTGCCAGCAGCCCGGGAACTCAAGAGACCCAGTACTTC.

V usage is TRBV7-2 and J usage is TRBJ2-4, with 7 bases matching TRBD2. The CDR3 consists of 15 residues. Germline V CDR1 and CDR2: SGHTA, FQGNSA. Trimming removed 2 bases from V and 6 bases from J; junction bases left unmatched: 7. The CDR3 loop reads CASSLQAPGGNIQYF. The DNA of the CDR3 is TGTGCCAGCAGCTTACAGGCCCCGGGGGGAAACATTCAGTACTTC.

This clone has only one observation. This chain links TRBV5-1 with TRBJ2-3, with 12 bases aligning to TRBD2. From germline, CDR1 is SGHRS and CDR2 YFSETQ. Losses at the gene ends were 3 bases for V and 0 bases for J; bases not matched to a gene: 2. This CDR3 has 16 amino acids. As DNA, the CDR3 is TGCGCCAGCAGCTGGACTAGCGGGACTAGCACAGATACGCAGTATTTT. Its translation is CASSWTSGTSTDTQYF.

V and J are TRBV30 and TRBJ2-1, with 10 bases identical to TRBD2. The J segment lost 2 bases and the V segment lost 4 bases, leaving 8 bases of the junction unmatched. The V gene's germline CDR1 is GTSNPN and CDR2 SVGIG (reference sequence). The CDR3 loop spans 16 amino acids. CDR3 region: CAWIPLAGVTYNEQFF. Here the CDR3 DNA reads TGTGCCTGGATTCCCCTAGCGGGAGTAACCTACAATGAGCAGTTCTTC.

This chain links TRBV19 with TRBJ2-5; 11 nucleotides align to TRBD1. This CDR3 spans 15 amino acids. CDR1 is LNHDA, CDR2 SQIVND, per germline (reference sequence). V shed 2 bases, J shed 5 bases, and the junction held 4 bases outside the gene matches. The CDR3 sequence: CASSIFGTGGETQYF. DNA for the CDR3: TGTGCCAGTAGTATATTCGGGACAGGGGGGGAGACCCAGTACTTC.

The chain uses TRBV5-1 and TRBJ1-1, with TRBD1 matching over 8 bases. The CDR3 covers 15 residues. CDR1 SGHRS and CDR2 YFSETQ come from the germline V gene. The J segment lost 0 bases and the V segment lost 4 bases, leaving 5 bases of the junction unmatched. The CDR3 bases are TGCGCCAGCAGCCCTAGACAGGGGCTGAACACTGAAGCTTTCTTT. Its translation is CASSPRQGLNTEAFF.

V and J are TRBV19 and TRBJ1-5; 9 bases line up with TRBD1. This CDR3 region has 19 residues. J lost 2 bases, V lost 9 bases, and 20 bases had no gene match. Germline V gives CDR1 LNHDA, CDR2 SQIVND (reference sequence). The CDR3 nucleotides are TGTGCCAGCCGTACGTCCGGGACAGGGTGGATTCCGGGCAATCAGCCCCAGCATTTT. Translation gives CASRTSGTGWIPGNQPQHF.

The rearrangement uses TRBV2 and TRBJ1-1; D ambiguous. The CDR3 contains 10 residues. Germline lookup yields CDR1 SNHLY and CDR2 FYNNEI. Trimming pared 4 bases from V and 8 bases from J, leaving 5 bases between. CDR3 bases: TGTGCCAGCAGTGTAGGGGAAGCTTTCTTT. Translated: CASSVGEAFF. The full variable domain, completed using reference TRBV2 and TRBJ1-1, is EPEVTQTPSHQVTQMGQEVILRCVPISNHLYFYWYRQILGQKVEFLVSFYNNEISEKSEIFDDQFSVERPDGSNFTLKIRSTKLEDSAMYFCASSVGEAFFGQGTRLTVV.

The J gene is TRBJ2-2, the V gene TRBV7-8; a possible D gene is TRBD1 (7 bases). V was trimmed by 5 bases and J by 7 bases, leaving 17 bases between them. The CDR3 is made up of 15 amino acids. Germline assignment: CDR1 SGHVS and CDR2 FQNEAQ. The CDR3 reads CASSNNRGLVGELFF. CDR3 nucleotide sequence: TGTGCCAGCAGCAATAACAGGGGACTCGTCGGGGAGCTGTTTTTT.

The chain has TRBV15 and TRBJ2-7; 8 positions match TRBD2. The CDR3 is 14 amino acids. J lost 3 bases, V lost 3 bases, and 4 bases had no gene match. Looked up from germline, CDR1 is LNHNV and CDR2 is YYDKDF (reference sequence). CDR3 DNA: TGTGCCACCAGCAGGGACACTAGCGGCTACGAGCAGTACTTC. Translation gives CATSRDTSGYEQYF.

This chain uses TRBV10-1 with TRBJ2-7, with D possibly being TRBD1 (6 bases). Germline CDR1 and CDR2: WNHNN and SYGVQD (reference sequence). The ends were cut back, 2 bases at V and 1 base at J, with 9 bases in the middle. CDR3 size: 14 residues. The CDR3 loop is CASSERQGSYEQYF. The CDR3 coding sequence is TGCGCCAGCAGTGAGAGGCAGGGGTCCTACGAGCAGTACTTC.

CDR3 loop: CASSPTREEEKLFF. The CDR3 region has the DNA TGTGCCAGTAGTCCGACCCGGGAGGAGGAAAAACTGTTTTTT. This chain links TRBV19 with TRBJ1-4; D gene ambiguous. Trimming cost V 5 bases and J 8 bases, with 15 bases left between them. The CDR3 is 14 amino acids. Germline loops: CDR1 LNHDA, CDR2 SQIVND (reference sequence).

The chain recombines TRBV18 with TRBJ1-2; possibly TRBD1 for D (5 bases). V gave up 3 bases and J gave up 4 bases, with 15 bases separating them. The CDR3 length is 15 residues. The germline V gene encodes CDR1 KGHSH and CDR2 LQKENI. The CDR3 DNA sequence: TGTGCCAGCTCACCTTTCTCCGGACAACTCTATGGCTACACCTTC. Protein: CASSPFSGQLYGYTF. Using reference TRBV18 and TRBJ1-2 for the parts outside the CDR3, the full variable domain is NAGVMQNPRHLVRRRGQEARLRCSPMKGHSHVYWYRQLPEEGLKFMVYLQKENIIDESGMPKERFSAEFPKEGPSILRIQQVVRGDSAAYFCASSPFSGQLYGYTFGSGTRLTVV.

This chain joins TRBV4-1 and TRBJ2-1, with TRBD2 matching 9 bases. The germline gives CDR1 MGHRA, CDR2 YSYEKL. Trimming took 4 bases from V and 7 from J; bases not matched to a gene: 11. The CDR3 spans 16 residues. The CDR3: CASSPRGTSISNEQFF. CDR3 in DNA: TGCGCCAGCAGCCCCAGAGGGACTAGCATCTCAAATGAGCAGTTCTTC.

The V call is TRBV5-1, the J call TRBJ2-5, with no clear D. Germline-derived CDR1 and CDR2 are SGHRS and YFSETQ. The CDR3 is made up of 14 amino acids. V lost 4 bases to trimming and J lost 7 bases, with 17 bases between them. The CDR3 loop is CASSVERLVGTQYF. DNA of the CDR3: TGCGCCAGCAGCGTAGAAAGGCTGGTCGGGACCCAGTACTTC.

The genes are TRBV7-9 and TRBJ2-5, with D uncertain. The V and J ends lost 4 bases and 13 bases respectively, with 13 bases between them. Germline V gives CDR1 SEHNR, CDR2 FQNEAQ (reference sequence). CDR3 length: 11 amino acids. CDR3 sequence: CASSSGWNLYF. The CDR3 coding sequence is TGTGCCAGCAGCTCTGGGTGGAACCTGTACTTC.

This clone was detected only once. This sequence joins TRBV2 and TRBJ1-4; weak D call: TRBD1 (5 bases). The germline V gene has CDR1 SNHLY and CDR2 FYNNEI. V lost 2 bases and J 8 bases, leaving 15 bases between the germline ends. This CDR3 has 15 residues. CDR3 DNA sequence: TGTGCCAGCAGTGAACCCCGGGACGGTGGAGAAAAACTGTTTTTT. Translated, it gives CASSEPRDGGEKLFF.

The gene calls are TRBV21-1 and TRBJ2-5; TRBD2 reflects the table's D call only, with no check against the DNA. TRBV21-1 is described as a pseudogene. The CDR3 consists of 17 residues. The CDR3 region is CASSENPPSGEEETQYF. DNA for the CDR3: TGTGCCAGCAGCGAAAACCCTCCTAGCGGAGAAGAAGAGACCCAGTACTTC.

The CDR3 reads CASSYRQGEQYF. The CDR3 region has the DNA TGTGCCAGCAGTTACAGGCAGGGCGAGCAGTACTTC. The chain employs TRBV6-5 and TRBJ2-7; a weak D match, TRBD1 (5 bases). CDR1 is MNHEY and CDR2 is SVGAGI in the germline V gene. The CDR3 loop spans 12 amino acids. V lost 2 bases and J lost 6, with 8 bases in between.

The chain recombines TRBV4-1 with TRBJ2-1; 14 nucleotides align to TRBD2. This CDR3 contains 16 residues. V dropped 2 bases and J dropped 10; count of bases not matched to a gene: 7. The germline CDR1 and CDR2 sequences are MGHRA and YSYEKL. The CDR3 nucleotides are TGCGCCAGCAGCCAAAATCCGGGACTAGCGGGAGCGGAGCAGTTCTTC. It codes for CASSQNPGLAGAEQFF.